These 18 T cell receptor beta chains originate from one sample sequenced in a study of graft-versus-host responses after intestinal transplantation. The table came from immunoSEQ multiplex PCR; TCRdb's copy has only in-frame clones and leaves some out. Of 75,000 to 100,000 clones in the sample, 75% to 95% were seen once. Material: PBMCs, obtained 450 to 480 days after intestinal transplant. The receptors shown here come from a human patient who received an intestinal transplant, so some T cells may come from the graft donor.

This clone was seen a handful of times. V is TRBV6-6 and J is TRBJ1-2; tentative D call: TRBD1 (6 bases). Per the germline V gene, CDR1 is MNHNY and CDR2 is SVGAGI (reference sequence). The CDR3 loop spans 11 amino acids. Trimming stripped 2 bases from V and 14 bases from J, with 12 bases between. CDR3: CASSYGSTGTF. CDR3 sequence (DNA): TGTGCCAGCAGTTACGGGTCCACAGGGACCTTC.

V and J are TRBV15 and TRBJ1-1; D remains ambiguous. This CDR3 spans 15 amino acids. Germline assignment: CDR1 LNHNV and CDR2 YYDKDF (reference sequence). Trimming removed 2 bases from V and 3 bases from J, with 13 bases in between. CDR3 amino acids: CATSRPPAWDTEAFF. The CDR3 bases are TGTGCCACCAGCAGACCCCCGGCGTGGGACACTGAAGCTTTCTTT.

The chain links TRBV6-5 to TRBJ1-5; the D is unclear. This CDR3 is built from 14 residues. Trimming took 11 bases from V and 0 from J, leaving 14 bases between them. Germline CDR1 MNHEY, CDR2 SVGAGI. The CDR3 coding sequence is TGTGCCCCCCGGAAGCGTTATAGCAATCAGCCCCAGCATTTT. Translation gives CAPRKRYSNQPQHF.

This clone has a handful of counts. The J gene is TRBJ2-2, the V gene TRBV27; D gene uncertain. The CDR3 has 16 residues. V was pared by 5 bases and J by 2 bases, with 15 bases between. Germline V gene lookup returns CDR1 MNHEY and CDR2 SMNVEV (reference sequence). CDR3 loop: CASSRTPRPNTGELFF. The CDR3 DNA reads TGTGCCAGCAGTCGCACGCCGCGCCCCAACACCGGGGAGCTGTTTTTT.

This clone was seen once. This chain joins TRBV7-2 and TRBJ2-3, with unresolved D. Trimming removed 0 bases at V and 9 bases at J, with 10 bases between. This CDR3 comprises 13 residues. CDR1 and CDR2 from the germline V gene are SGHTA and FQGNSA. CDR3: CASSLANQMTQYF. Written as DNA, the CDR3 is TGTGCCAGCAGCTTAGCGAATCAAATGACGCAGTATTTT. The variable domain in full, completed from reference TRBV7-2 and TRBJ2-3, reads GAGVSQSPSNKVTEKGKDVELRCDPISGHTALYWYRQSLGQGLEFLIYFQGNSAPDKSGLPSDRFSAERTGGSVSTLTIQRTQQEDSAVYLCASSLANQMTQYFGPGTRLTVL.

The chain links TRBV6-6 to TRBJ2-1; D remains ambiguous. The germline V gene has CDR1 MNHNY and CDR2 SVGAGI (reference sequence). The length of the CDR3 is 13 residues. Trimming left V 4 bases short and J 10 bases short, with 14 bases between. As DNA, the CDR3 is TGTGCCAGCAGTTCACCGACACCCCGGGAGCAGTTCTTC. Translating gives CASSSPTPREQFF.

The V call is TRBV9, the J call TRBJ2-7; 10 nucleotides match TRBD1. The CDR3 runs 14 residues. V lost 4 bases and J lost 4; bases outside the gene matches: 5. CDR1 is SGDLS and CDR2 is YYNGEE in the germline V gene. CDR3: CASSPGTGVYEQYF. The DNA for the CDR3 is TGTGCCAGCAGCCCAGGGACAGGGGTGTACGAGCAGTACTTC.

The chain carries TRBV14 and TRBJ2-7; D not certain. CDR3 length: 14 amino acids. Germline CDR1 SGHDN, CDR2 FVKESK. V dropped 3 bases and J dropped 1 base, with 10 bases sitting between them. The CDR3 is CASSHRHASYEQYF. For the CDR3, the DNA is TGTGCCAGCAGCCACCGGCACGCATCCTACGAGCAGTACTTC.

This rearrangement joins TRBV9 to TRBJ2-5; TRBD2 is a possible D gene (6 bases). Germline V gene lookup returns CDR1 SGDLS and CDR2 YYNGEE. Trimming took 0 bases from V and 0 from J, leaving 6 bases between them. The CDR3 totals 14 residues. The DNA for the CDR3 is TGTGCCAGCAGCGTAGCGGGGGACCAAGAGACCCAGTACTTC. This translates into CASSVAGDQETQYF.

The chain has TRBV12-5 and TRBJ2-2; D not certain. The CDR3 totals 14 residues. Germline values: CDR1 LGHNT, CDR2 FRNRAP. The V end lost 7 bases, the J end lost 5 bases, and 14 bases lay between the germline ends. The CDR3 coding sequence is TGTGCTAGTGCCTTAGGGCCACAGACCGGGGAGCTGTTTTTT. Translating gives CASALGPQTGELFF.

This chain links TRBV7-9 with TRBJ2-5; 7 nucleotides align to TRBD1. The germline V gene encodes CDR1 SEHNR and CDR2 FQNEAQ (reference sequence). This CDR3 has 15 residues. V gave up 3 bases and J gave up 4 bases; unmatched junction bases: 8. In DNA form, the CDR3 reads TGTGCCAGCAGCTTTGGACAGGCCCCCCGAGAGACCCAGTACTTC. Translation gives CASSFGQAPRETQYF.

In nucleotides, the CDR3 is TGCGCCAGCAGCTTGAATTCCATGAGTGGCTACACCTTC. Residues: CASSLNSMSGYTF. The chain has TRBV5-1 and TRBJ1-2; unclear D gene. There are 13 residues in the CDR3. Germline V gene lookup returns CDR1 SGHRS and CDR2 YFSETQ. The V end was cut by 1 base, the J end by 7 bases, with 11 bases between.

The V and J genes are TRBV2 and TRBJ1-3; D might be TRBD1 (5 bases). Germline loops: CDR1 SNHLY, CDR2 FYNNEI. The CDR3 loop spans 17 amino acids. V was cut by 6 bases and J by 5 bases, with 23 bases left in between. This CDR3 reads CASSASSRQTIRNTIYF. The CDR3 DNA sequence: TGTGCCAGCAGCGCGTCAAGTCGACAGACCATCCGAAACACCATATATTTT.

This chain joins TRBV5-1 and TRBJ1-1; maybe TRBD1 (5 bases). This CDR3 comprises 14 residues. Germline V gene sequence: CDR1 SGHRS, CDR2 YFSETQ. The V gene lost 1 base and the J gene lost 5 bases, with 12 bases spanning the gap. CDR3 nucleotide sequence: TGCGCCAGCAGCTTGCAGGCGGGGCAGACTGAAGCTTTCTTT. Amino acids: CASSLQAGQTEAFF.

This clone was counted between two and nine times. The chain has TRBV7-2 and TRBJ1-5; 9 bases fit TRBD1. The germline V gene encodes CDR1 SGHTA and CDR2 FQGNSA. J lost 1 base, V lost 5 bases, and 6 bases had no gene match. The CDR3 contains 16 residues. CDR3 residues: CASSPGQGKSNQPQHF. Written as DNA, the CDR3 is TGTGCCAGCAGCCCGGGACAGGGTAAGAGCAATCAGCCCCAGCATTTT.

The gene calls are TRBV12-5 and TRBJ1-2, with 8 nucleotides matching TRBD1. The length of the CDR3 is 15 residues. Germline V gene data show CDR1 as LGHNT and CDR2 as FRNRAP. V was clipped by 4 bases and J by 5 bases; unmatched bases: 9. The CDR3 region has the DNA TGTGCTAGTGGTTCTAAACCTACAGGGGGATATGGCTACACCTTC. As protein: CASGSKPTGGYGYTF.

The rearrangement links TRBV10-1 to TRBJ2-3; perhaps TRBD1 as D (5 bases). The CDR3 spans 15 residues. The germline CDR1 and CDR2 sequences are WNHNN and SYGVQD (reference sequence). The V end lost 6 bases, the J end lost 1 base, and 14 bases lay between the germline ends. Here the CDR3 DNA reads TGCGCCAGCAGCGAACAGGTATTCGGCACAGATACGCAGTATTTT. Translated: CASSEQVFGTDTQYF.

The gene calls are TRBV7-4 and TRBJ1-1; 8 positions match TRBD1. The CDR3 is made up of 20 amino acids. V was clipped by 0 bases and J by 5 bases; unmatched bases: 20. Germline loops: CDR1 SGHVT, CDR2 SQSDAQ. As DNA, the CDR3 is TGTGCCAGCAGCTTAGCGGATCGGGTAGTATATCAGGGGGCTGGGACTGAAGCTTTCTTT. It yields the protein CASSLADRVVYQGAGTEAFF.